The next 2 T cell receptor beta chains were all read from a single sample in a study of blood T cell repertoires in COVID-19 (dated by TCRdb to about 2020). The library relied on the immunoSEQ multiplex PCR assay. The clones in this table, taken by TCRdb from immuneACCESS, are in-frame only. Not every clone is retained; where verified, under half of the shortfall comes from an unresolved V gene, and the cause of the rest is unknown. In all, the sample holds tens of thousands of clones, and roughly 80% of those were seen once. The ten largest clones take up 2% to 2.5% of the sample. Sequencing used peripheral blood. The receptors come from a man between 65 and 79 years old with COVID-19, enrolled during active disease.

V gene TRBV24-1 combines with J gene TRBJ2-3; the match to TRBD1 covers 7 bases. The germline V gene encodes CDR1 KGHDR and CDR2 SFDVKD. This CDR3 has 13 amino acids. The J segment lost 5 bases and the V segment lost 9 bases, leaving 7 bases of the junction unmatched. As DNA, the CDR3 is TGTGCCACCCGTCGGCCAGGGGGAGATACGCAGTATTTT. Its protein product is CATRRPGGDTQYF.

V is TRBV5-4 and J is TRBJ2-3, with D tentatively TRBD1 (6 bases). The V end was cut by 2 bases, the J end by 7 bases, with 26 bases between. Per germline, CDR1 SGHNT and CDR2 YYREEE (reference sequence). The CDR3 is made up of 18 amino acids. Here the CDR3 reads CASSLGGGLGELAYTQYF. Here the CDR3 DNA reads TGTGCCAGCAGCTTAGGGGGTGGGCTGGGGGAGTTGGCGTATACGCAGTATTTT.